This T cell receptor beta chain was identified in a study of OX40 agonist ivuxolimab in advanced cancers. The assay was immunoSEQ multiplex PCR, and TCRdb's table has in-frame clones only and misses some. The sample has over 35,000 clones, around 87% seen once. Deletions cut 8 bases from V and 2 bases from J, with 21 bases between. The CDR3 contains 16 residues. Germline assignment: CDR1 SGHVS and CDR2 FQNEAQ. The source is an adult with an advanced solid tumor such as melanoma, head and neck, liver or kidney cancer. Material: CD4+ or CD8+ T cells sorted from blood, obtained in a trial of the OX40 agonist ivuxolimab. The rearrangement joins TRBV7-8 to TRBJ2-5; the D call may be TRBD1 or TRBD2 (5 bases each). The CDR3 is CASCSWGRRVQETQYF. CDR3 bases: TGTGCCAGCTGTTCCTGGGGCAGGCGGGTTCAAGAGACCCAGTACTTC.